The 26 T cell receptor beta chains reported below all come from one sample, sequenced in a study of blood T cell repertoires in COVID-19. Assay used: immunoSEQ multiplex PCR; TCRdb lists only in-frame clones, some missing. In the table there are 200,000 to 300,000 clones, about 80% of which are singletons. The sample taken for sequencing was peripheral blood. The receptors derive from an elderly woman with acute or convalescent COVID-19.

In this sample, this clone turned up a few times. The CDR3 loop reads CASSFRGGYTF. As DNA, the CDR3 is TGTGCCAGCAGTTTCCGGGGTGGCTACACCTTC. The rearrangement uses TRBV28 and TRBJ1-2; D gene uncertain. Trimming removed 3 bases from V and 7 bases from J, with 6 bases in between. The CDR3 has 11 amino acids. Looked up from germline, CDR1 is MDHEN and CDR2 is SYDVKM.

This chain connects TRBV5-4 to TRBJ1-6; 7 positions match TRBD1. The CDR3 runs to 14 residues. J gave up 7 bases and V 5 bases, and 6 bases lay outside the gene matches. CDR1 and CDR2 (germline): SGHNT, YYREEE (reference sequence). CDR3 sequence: CASRGDSRNSPLHF. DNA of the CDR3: TGTGCCAGCAGGGGGGACAGTAGAAATTCACCCCTCCACTTT.

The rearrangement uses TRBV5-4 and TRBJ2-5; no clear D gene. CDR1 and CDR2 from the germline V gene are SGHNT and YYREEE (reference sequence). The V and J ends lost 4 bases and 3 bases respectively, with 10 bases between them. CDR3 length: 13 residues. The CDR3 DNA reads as TGTGCCAGCAGCATACAACCTGAAGAGACCCAGTACTTC. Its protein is CASSIQPEETQYF.

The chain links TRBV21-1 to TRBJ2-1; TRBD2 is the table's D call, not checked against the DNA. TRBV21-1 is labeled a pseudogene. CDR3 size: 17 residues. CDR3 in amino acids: CASSSRAGASSYNEQFF. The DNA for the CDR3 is TGTGCCAGCAGCTCACGGGCGGGGGCTAGTTCCTACAATGAGCAGTTCTTC.

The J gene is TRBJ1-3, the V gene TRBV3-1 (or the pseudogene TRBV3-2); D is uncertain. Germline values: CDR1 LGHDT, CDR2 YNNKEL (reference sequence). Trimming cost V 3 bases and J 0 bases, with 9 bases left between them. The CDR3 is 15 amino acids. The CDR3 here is CASSHVVSSGNTIYF. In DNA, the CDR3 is TGTGCCAGCAGCCACGTCGTTAGCTCTGGAAACACCATATATTTT.

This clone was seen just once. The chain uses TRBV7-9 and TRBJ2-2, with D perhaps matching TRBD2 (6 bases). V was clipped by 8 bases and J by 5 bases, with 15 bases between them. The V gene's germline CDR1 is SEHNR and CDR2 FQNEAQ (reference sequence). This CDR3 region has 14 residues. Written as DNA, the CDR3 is TGTGCCAGCGCCAGCTTGGGGGGAACCGGGGAGCTGTTTTTT. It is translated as CASASLGGTGELFF.

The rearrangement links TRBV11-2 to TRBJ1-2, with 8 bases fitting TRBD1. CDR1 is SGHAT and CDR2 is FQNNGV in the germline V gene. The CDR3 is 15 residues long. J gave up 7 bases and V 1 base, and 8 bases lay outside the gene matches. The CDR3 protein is CASSLGGTGGSGYTF. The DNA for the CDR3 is TGTGCCAGCAGCTTAGGGGGAACAGGGGGTAGTGGCTACACCTTC.

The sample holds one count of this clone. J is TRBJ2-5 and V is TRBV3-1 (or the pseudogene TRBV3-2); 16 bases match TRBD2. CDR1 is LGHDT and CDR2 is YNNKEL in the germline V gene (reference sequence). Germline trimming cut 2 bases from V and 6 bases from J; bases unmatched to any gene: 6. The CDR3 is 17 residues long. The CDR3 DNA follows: TGTGCCAGCAGCCAAAGTGGGACTAGCGGGAGGGCCCAGACCCAGTACTTC. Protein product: CASSQSGTSGRAQTQYF.

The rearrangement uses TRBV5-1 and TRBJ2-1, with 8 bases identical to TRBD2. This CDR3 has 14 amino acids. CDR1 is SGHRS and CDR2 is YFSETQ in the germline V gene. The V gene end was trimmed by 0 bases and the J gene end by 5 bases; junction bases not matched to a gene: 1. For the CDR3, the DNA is TGCGCCAGCAGCTTGGCGGGAGGGGACAATGAGCAGTTCTTC. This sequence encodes CASSLAGGDNEQFF.

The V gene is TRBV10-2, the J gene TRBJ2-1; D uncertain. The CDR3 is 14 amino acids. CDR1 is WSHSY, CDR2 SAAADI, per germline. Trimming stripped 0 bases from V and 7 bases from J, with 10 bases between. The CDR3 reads CASSESTRLNEQFF. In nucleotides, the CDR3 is TGCGCCAGCAGTGAGTCGACTCGGCTGAATGAGCAGTTCTTC.

CDR3 region: CASSLMGQLMNTEAFF. The CDR3 DNA is TGTGCCAGCAGCTTAATGGGACAACTCATGAACACTGAAGCTTTCTTT. The chain combines TRBV7-2 with TRBJ1-1; tentative D call: TRBD1 (6 bases). Trimming removed 2 bases at V and 0 bases at J, with 13 bases between. The germline V gene has CDR1 SGHTA and CDR2 FQGNSA. This CDR3 region has 16 residues.

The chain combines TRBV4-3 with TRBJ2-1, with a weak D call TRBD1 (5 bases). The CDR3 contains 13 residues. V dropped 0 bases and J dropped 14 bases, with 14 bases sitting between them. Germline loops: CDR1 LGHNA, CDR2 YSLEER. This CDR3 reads CASSQDSGSSKFF. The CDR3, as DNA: TGCGCCAGCAGCCAAGATTCAGGGTCGTCGAAGTTCTTC.

The CDR3 nucleotides are TGCGCCAGCAGCTTGACGCGCGGTCTGTTGAACACTGAAGCTTTCTTT. Residues: CASSLTRGLLNTEAFF. V usage is TRBV5-1 and J usage is TRBJ1-1; D uncertain. The CDR3 is made up of 16 amino acids. V gave up 1 base and J gave up 0 bases, with 13 bases separating them. CDR1 SGHRS and CDR2 YFSETQ come from the germline V gene.

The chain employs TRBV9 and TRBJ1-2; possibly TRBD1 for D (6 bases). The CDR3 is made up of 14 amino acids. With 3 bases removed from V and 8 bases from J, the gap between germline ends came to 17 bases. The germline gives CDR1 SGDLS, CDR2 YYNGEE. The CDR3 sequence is CASSARQEYRGYTF. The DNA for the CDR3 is TGTGCCAGCAGCGCGAGACAGGAGTATCGCGGCTACACCTTC.

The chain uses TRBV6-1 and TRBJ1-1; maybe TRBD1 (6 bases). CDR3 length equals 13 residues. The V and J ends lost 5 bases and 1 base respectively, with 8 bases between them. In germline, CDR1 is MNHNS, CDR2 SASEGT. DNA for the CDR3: TGTGCCAGCAGTCCACAGGGGAACACTGAAGCTTTCTTT. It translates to CASSPQGNTEAFF.

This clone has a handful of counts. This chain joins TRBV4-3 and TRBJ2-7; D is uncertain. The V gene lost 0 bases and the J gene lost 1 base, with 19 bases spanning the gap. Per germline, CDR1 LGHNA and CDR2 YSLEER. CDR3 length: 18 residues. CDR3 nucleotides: TGCGCCAGCAGCCAAGAACTCCCCCTAGGAGCGTCTTCCTACGAGCAGTACTTC. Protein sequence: CASSQELPLGASSYEQYF.

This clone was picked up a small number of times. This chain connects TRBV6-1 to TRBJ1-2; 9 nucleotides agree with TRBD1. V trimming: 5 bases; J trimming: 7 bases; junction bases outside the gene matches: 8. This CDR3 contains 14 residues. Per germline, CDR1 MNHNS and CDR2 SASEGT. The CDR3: CASSPRTGESGYTF. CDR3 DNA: TGTGCCAGCAGTCCGAGGACAGGGGAAAGTGGCTACACCTTC.

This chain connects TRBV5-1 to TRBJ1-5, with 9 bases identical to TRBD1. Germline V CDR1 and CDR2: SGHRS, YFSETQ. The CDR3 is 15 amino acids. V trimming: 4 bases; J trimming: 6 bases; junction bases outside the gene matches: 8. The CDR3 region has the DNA TGCGCCAGCAGCGCGACCGGGACAGGGATTCAGCCCCAGCATTTT. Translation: CASSATGTGIQPQHF.

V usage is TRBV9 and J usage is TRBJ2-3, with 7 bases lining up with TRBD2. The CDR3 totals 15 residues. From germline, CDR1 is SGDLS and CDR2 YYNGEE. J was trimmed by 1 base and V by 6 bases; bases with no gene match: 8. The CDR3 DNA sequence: TGTGCCAGCACCAAATCCCGGGGGGGCACAGATACGCAGTATTTT. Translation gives CASTKSRGGTDTQYF. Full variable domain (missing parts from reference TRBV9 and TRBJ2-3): DSGVTQTPKHLITATGQRVTLRCSPRSGDLSVYWYQQSLDQGLQFLIQYYNGEERAKGNILERFSAQQFPDLHSELNLSSLELGDSALYFCASTKSRGGTDTQYFGPGTRLTVL.

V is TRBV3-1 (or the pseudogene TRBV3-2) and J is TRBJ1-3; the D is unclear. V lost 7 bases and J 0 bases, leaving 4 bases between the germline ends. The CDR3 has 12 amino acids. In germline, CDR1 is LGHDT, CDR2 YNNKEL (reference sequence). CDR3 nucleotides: TGTGCCAGCAAAGCCTCTGGAAACACCATATATTTT. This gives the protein CASKASGNTIYF.

CDR3 protein: CASSRQGRNEKLFF. The CDR3 DNA sequence: TGTGCCAGCAGTAGACAGGGACGGAATGAAAAACTGTTTTTT. The V call is TRBV2, the J call TRBJ1-4, with TRBD1 matching over 7 bases. The CDR3 consists of 14 residues. J gave up 5 bases and V 5 bases, and 5 bases lay outside the gene matches. Per the germline V gene, CDR1 is SNHLY and CDR2 is FYNNEI.

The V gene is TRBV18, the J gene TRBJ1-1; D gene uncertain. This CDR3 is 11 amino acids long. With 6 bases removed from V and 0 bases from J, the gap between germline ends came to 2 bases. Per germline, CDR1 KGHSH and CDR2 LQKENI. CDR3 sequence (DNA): TGTGCCAGCTCCGTGAACACTGAAGCTTTCTTT. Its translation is CASSVNTEAFF.

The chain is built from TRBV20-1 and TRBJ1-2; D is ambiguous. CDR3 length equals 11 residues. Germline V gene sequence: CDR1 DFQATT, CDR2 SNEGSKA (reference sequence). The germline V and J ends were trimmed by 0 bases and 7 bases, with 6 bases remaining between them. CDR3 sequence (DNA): TGCAGTGCTAGAGATCTAACTGGCTACACCTTC. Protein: CSARDLTGYTF.

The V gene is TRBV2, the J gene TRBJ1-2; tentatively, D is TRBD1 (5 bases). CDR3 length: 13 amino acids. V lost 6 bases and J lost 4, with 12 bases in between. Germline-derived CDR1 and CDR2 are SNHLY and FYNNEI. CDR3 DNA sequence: TGTGCCAGCAGCGGTGACAGTCTCTATGGCTACACCTTC. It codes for CASSGDSLYGYTF.

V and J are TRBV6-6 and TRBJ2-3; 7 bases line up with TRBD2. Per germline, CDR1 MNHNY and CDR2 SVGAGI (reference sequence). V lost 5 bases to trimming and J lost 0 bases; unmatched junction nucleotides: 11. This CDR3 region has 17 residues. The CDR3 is CASSPVFAGESTDTQYF. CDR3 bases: TGTGCCAGCAGTCCTGTCTTTGCGGGAGAGAGCACAGATACGCAGTATTTT.

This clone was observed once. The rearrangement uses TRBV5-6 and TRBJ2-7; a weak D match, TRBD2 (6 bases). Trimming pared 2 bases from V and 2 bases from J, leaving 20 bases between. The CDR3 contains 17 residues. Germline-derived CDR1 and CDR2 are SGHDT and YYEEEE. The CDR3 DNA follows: TGTGCCAGCAGCTTCCGGAGGGGCCTCCGCATACCCTACGAGCAGTACTTC. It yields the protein CASSFRRGLRIPYEQYF.